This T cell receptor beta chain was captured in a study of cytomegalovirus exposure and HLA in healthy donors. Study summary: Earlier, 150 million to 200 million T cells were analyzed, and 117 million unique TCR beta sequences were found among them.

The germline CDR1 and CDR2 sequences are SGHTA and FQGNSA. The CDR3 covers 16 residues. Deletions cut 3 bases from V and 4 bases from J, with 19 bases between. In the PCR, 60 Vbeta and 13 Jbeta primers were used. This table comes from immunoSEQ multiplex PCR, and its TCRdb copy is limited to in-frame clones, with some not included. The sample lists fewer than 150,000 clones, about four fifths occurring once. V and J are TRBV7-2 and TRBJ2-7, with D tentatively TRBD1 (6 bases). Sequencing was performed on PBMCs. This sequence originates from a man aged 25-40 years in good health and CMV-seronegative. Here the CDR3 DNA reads TGTGCCAGCAGCTTGGGGGCTCCCCCGATGAGTTACGAGCAGTACTTC. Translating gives CASSLGAPPMSYEQYF.